These 19 T cell receptor beta chains originate from one sample sequenced in a study of shared clonotypes between healthy human individuals. TCRdb keeps only in-frame clones here, not all; method: immunoSEQ multiplex PCR. The sample lists about 2.2 million clones, just under 95% seen once, with about 1.7% in the top ten. Naive CD8 isolation took CD45RO-negative cells positively selected for CCR7 and excluded terminally differentiated effector memory CD45RA+ cells. Sequenced input: naive CD8+ T cells from PBMCs. These receptors were collected from a man aged 18 to 35 in good health. Some clones in this sample may be carry-over from other donors' samples.

A note on this clone: Within the sample, other DNA sequences also encode this same CDR3. The chain joins TRBV27 to TRBJ2-5, with D perhaps TRBD2 (6 bases). V was pared by 0 bases and J by 5 bases, with 7 bases between. The germline V gene has CDR1 MNHEY and CDR2 SMNVEV (reference sequence). The CDR3 runs to 13 residues. CDR3 region: CASSLSGRETQYF. The CDR3 nucleotides are TGTGCCAGCAGTTTATCTGGGAGGGAGACCCAGTACTTC.

This rearrangement joins TRBV27 to TRBJ2-1; D is undetermined. This CDR3 comprises 16 residues. The V and J ends lost 2 bases and 2 bases respectively, with 13 bases between them. CDR1 is MNHEY, CDR2 SMNVEV, per germline (reference sequence). For the CDR3, the DNA is TGTGCCAGCAGTTTACCAAGGGTCCCGGCCTACAATGAGCAGTTCTTC. Its protein is CASSLPRVPAYNEQFF.

As to this clone: The same CDR3 is also encoded by other DNA sequences in this sample. This chain uses TRBV27 with TRBJ1-5, with TRBD1 matching 8 bases. The V and J ends lost 5 bases and 6 bases, in that order; junction bases with no gene match: 6. The CDR3 has 14 residues. CDR1 MNHEY and CDR2 SMNVEV come from the germline V gene (reference sequence). CDR3 in amino acids: CASSPRQGPQPQHF. CDR3 nucleotides: TGTGCCAGCAGTCCGAGACAGGGGCCTCAGCCCCAGCATTTT.

The V call is TRBV27, the J call TRBJ2-3; 8 bases are shared with TRBD2. This CDR3 has 15 residues. Germline CDR1 reads MNHEY; CDR2 reads SMNVEV (reference sequence). The trim removed 4 bases at V and 6 bases at J, leaving 9 bases unmatched. The CDR3 sequence is CASSSSREGLDTQYF. CDR3 nucleotide sequence: TGTGCCAGCAGTTCGTCCCGGGAGGGCCTGGATACGCAGTATTTT.

The chain uses TRBV2 and TRBJ1-2; D is possibly TRBD1 (6 bases). The CDR3 sequence is 13 residues long. V was trimmed by 3 bases and J by 2 bases, leaving 7 bases between them. Germline CDR1 is SNHLY and CDR2 is FYNNEI. CDR3 nucleotide sequence: TGTGCCAGCAGTGAGGACAGAAACTATGGCTACACCTTC. Translating gives CASSEDRNYGYTF.

The chain recombines TRBV5-1 with TRBJ2-1; D assignment may be TRBD1 or TRBD2 (7 bases each). From germline, CDR1 is SGHRS and CDR2 YFSETQ. The V end was cut by 1 base, the J end by 0 bases, with 11 bases between. This CDR3 has 16 residues. The CDR3 spells CASSLTRGGSYNEQFF. The CDR3, as DNA: TGCGCCAGCAGCTTGACCAGGGGGGGCTCCTACAATGAGCAGTTCTTC.

The chain joins TRBV7-6 to TRBJ2-1; D assignment may be TRBD1 or TRBD2 (5 bases each). CDR3 length equals 19 residues. V gave up 2 bases and J gave up 4 bases, with 24 bases separating them. Per the germline V gene, CDR1 is SGHVS and CDR2 is FNYEAQ. Written as DNA, the CDR3 is TGTGCCAGCAGCTTACCTGCAGGTGAAGAGGGGATTCGGTACAATGAGCAGTTCTTC. This sequence encodes CASSLPAGEEGIRYNEQFF.

This chain connects TRBV5-4 to TRBJ2-3; D not certain. V was trimmed by 0 bases and J by 2 bases, leaving 10 bases between them. The CDR3 consists of 15 residues. Per germline, CDR1 SGHNT and CDR2 YYREEE (reference sequence). The chain's CDR3 is CASSLGFALTDTQYF. The CDR3, as DNA: TGTGCCAGCAGCTTGGGTTTTGCACTCACAGATACGCAGTATTTT.

This chain joins TRBV29-1 and TRBJ2-1, with unresolved D. Germline V gene data show CDR1 as SQVTM and CDR2 as ANQGSEA. This CDR3 is 13 amino acids long. Trimming stripped 4 bases from V and 3 bases from J, with 10 bases between. The CDR3 bases are TGCAGCGTTGTGTCAGCTAACTACAATGAGCAGTTCTTC. Amino acid sequence: CSVVSANYNEQFF.

The CDR3 DNA sequence: TGTGCCAGCAGTTTCGACAGGGGATTCAATCAGCCCCAGCATTTT. Residues: CASSFDRGFNQPQHF. The genes are TRBV28 and TRBJ1-5, with 8 bases that match TRBD1. CDR1 is MDHEN and CDR2 is SYDVKM in the germline V gene. Unmatched junction bases numbered 4, after V lost 3 bases and J lost 3 bases. The CDR3 spans 15 residues. Complete variable domain (other parts from reference TRBV28 and TRBJ1-5): DVKVTQSSRYLVKRTGEKVFLECVQDMDHENMFWYRQDPGLGLRLIYFSYDVKMKEKGDIPEGYSVSREKKERFSLILESASTNQTSMYLCASSFDRGFNQPQHFGDGTRLSIL.

The count of this clone is one. This chain joins TRBV5-1 and TRBJ2-1, with TRBD1 matching 7 bases. The ends lost 0 bases at V and 8 bases at J; junction bases unmatched: 8. The CDR3 sequence is 15 residues long. Germline lookup yields CDR1 SGHRS and CDR2 YFSETQ. CDR3 nucleotide sequence: TGCGCCAGCAGCTTGGGACAGGGCCCCATGTATGAGCAGTTCTTC. This gives the protein CASSLGQGPMYEQFF.

The rearrangement joins TRBV9 to TRBJ2-5; D not resolved. Trimming left V 4 bases short and J 5 bases short, with 18 bases between. This CDR3 comprises 15 residues. The V gene's germline CDR1 is SGDLS and CDR2 YYNGEE. The CDR3 loop reads CASSQVGVVGETQYF. CDR3 DNA sequence: TGTGCCAGCAGCCAAGTGGGTGTGGTGGGGGAGACCCAGTACTTC.

The chain employs TRBV28 and TRBJ2-2, with 7 bases lining up with TRBD1. The CDR3 spans 14 residues. Germline CDR1 reads MDHEN; CDR2 reads SYDVKM. The V segment lost 7 bases and the J segment 6 bases; nucleotides outside the gene matches: 8. CDR3 sequence (DNA): TGTGCCAGCACCGCGACAGGGTCCCCCGGGGAGCTGTTTTTT. Translation gives CASTATGSPGELFF.

The CDR3 DNA reads as TGTGCCAGCAGCGCCCCAGGGGGCCGGGACACTGAAGCTTTCTTT. As protein: CASSAPGGRDTEAFF. This rearrangement joins TRBV13 to TRBJ1-1; TRBD1 aligns across 8 bases. Unmatched junction bases numbered 8, after V lost 5 bases and J lost 3 bases. This CDR3 has 15 amino acids. Germline V gene data show CDR1 as PRHDT and CDR2 as FYEKMQ (reference sequence).

This rearrangement joins TRBV10-3 to TRBJ2-5; D may be TRBD2 (5 bases). The V gene lost 2 bases and the J gene lost 5 bases, with 18 bases spanning the gap. The CDR3 runs 16 residues. CDR1 and CDR2 (germline): ENHRY, SYGVKD. The DNA of the CDR3 is TGTGCCATCAGTGAGGCCTACGAGGGATTATACGAGACCCAGTACTTC. Encoded protein: CAISEAYEGLYETQYF.

The chain links TRBV11-2 to TRBJ2-1, with 8 bases identical to TRBD2. The V gene end was trimmed by 5 bases and the J gene end by 8 bases; junction bases not matched to a gene: 23. This CDR3 region has 19 residues. CDR1 and CDR2 (germline): SGHAT, FQNNGV. The CDR3 loop is CASSPTPGGTSSTGDEQFF. The CDR3 coding sequence is TGTGCCAGCAGCCCCACACCGGGAGGGACTAGTTCGACTGGGGATGAGCAGTTCTTC.

This chain connects TRBV4-1 to TRBJ2-1; a weak D match, TRBD2 (5 bases). The germline gives CDR1 MGHRA, CDR2 YSYEKL. The CDR3 spans 16 residues. Trimming removed 0 bases at V and 2 bases at J, with 11 bases between. CDR3 region: CASSQEPGMAYNEQFF. The CDR3 DNA follows: TGCGCCAGCAGCCAAGAACCGGGAATGGCCTACAATGAGCAGTTCTTC.

The genes are TRBV25-1 and TRBJ2-2; TRBD2 matches at 13 bases. Trimming at V came to 8 bases and at J to 7 bases, leaving 13 bases not matched to a gene. Looked up from germline, CDR1 is MGHDK and CDR2 is SYGVNS. This CDR3 spans 17 amino acids. CDR3 sequence reads: CASAWTSGRAHIGELFF. The CDR3, as DNA: TGTGCCAGCGCCTGGACTAGCGGGAGAGCACATATCGGGGAGCTGTTTTTT.

The V call is TRBV2, the J call TRBJ1-2; D unclear. Germline lookup yields CDR1 SNHLY and CDR2 FYNNEI. The CDR3 runs 17 residues. The ends were cut back, 6 bases at V and 9 bases at J, with 29 bases in the middle. The CDR3 here is CASRSKDYGYLLSSYTF. The CDR3 DNA follows: TGTGCCAGCAGGTCGAAAGACTATGGCTACTTACTCTCCAGCTACACCTTC.